This note documents a single TCR beta chain sequence. Antigen: not known. Additional DNA sequences in this sample encode the identical CDR3. The CDR3 runs 15 residues. Unmatched junction bases numbered 5, after V lost 1 base and J lost 8 bases. Per germline, CDR1 SEHNR and CDR2 FQNEAQ (reference sequence). The data stem from a study of PD-1 blockade in classical Hodgkin lymphoma. At the level of the study: Each patient was given nivolumab 3 mg/kg through a vein every 2 weeks.

Study-wide results and limits: Individuals initiating nivolumab under 1 year after ASCT were excluded. Newly diagnosed patients were reported to start with lower TCR diversity than healthy donors.

The data were produced by immunoSEQ multiplex PCR, yet TCRdb's version contains in-frame clones alone and is incomplete. The table has just under 45,000 clones, just over 65% seen once. Time point given: cycle 4 day 1 (C4D1), after 5 to 7 weeks of nivolumab. Every one of the patients relapsed after autologous stem cell transplantation (brentuximab vedotin exposure was variable). The chain uses TRBV7-9 and TRBJ1-4, with TRBD1 matching over 9 bases. The sequencing here drew on peripheral blood mononuclear cells (PBMCs), taken before the fourth cycle of nivolumab. The clonotype was recovered from a human donor with classical Hodgkin lymphoma. Written as DNA, the CDR3 is TGTGCCAGCAGCTTAGGGGACAGGGAAGGAGAAAAACTGTTTTTT. This encodes CASSLGDREGEKLFF.